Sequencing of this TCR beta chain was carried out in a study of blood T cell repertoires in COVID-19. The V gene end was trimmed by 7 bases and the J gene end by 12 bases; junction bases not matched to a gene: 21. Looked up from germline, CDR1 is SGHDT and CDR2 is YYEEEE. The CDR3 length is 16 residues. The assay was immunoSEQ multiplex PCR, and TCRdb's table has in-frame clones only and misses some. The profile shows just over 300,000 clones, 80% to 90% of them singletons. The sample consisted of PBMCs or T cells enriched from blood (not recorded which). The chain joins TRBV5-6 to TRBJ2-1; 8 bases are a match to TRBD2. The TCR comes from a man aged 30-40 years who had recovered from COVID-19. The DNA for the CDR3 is TGTGCCAGCTCCCCCCCTGGGCTAGCGGGTCAGAACGGGCAGTTCTTC. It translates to CASSPPGLAGQNGQFF.